These T cell receptor beta chains were read from a single sample in a study of cytomegalovirus exposure and HLA in healthy donors. Assay: immunoSEQ multiplex PCR; the TCRdb copy retains only in-frame clones and omits some. The repertoire consists of around 180,000 clones, with over 70% occurring once and the leading ten covering 6% to 7.5%. The sample taken for sequencing was PBMCs. The receptors were sampled from a man in his thirties or forties in good health and CMV-seropositive. Each CDR3 is given with its conserved first and last residue. Fields, in order: J gene, clone size, D gene, CDR3 length, V gene, CDR3 DNA, CDR3 protein. A D gene is named only where the DNA matches it firmly. Clone size is stated in some rows and not others, as once, few, many or a class when expanded.

J: TRBJ1-5; size: .; D: TRBD1; length: 15; V: TRBV7-9; DNA: TGTTCCAGCAGCTTAGGGGGACAGGGTGATCAGCCCCAGCATTTT; CDR3: CSSSLGGQGDQPQHF
J: TRBJ1-5; size: .; D: TRBD1; length: 14; V: TRBV19; DNA: TGTGCCAGTAGCTCGGGGGACAGGGGTCAGCCCCAGCATTTT; CDR3: CASSSGDRGQPQHF
J: TRBJ1-5; size: .; D: .; length: 15; V: TRBV27; DNA: TGTGCCAGCAGTTTCCAGCCGGGCAGGGTTTCGCCCCAGCATTTT; CDR3: CASSFQPGRVSPQHF
J: TRBJ1-1; size: .; D: TRBD1; length: 13; V: TRBV6-1; DNA: TGTGCCAGCAGTGTACAACAGGGGATTGAAGCTTTCTTT; CDR3: CASSVQQGIEAFF
J: TRBJ1-5; size: .; D: .; length: 15; V: TRBV5-1; DNA: TGCGCCAGCAGCCCGGACGGGATACTTGATCAGCCCCAGCATTTT; CDR3: CASSPDGILDQPQHF
J: TRBJ2-1; size: .; D: TRBD1; length: 16; V: TRBV5-1; DNA: TGCGCCAGCAGCCCCACCGGACAGGCCCCCTACAATGAGCAGTTCTTC; CDR3: CASSPTGQAPYNEQFF
J: TRBJ2-7; size: .; D: .; length: 15; V: TRBV19; DNA: TGTGCCAGTAGTATCGCGGACTATAGCTCCTACGAGCAGTACTTC; CDR3: CASSIADYSSYEQYF
J: TRBJ2-7; size: .; D: .; length: 17; V: TRBV7-8; DNA: TGTGCCAGCAGCTTAGAGTCGGCCCTTAGGAGGTCCTACGAGCAGTACTTC; CDR3: CASSLESALRRSYEQYF
J: TRBJ2-7; size: .; D: TRBD2; length: 15; V: TRBV28; DNA: TGTGCCAGCACCCTACTAGCGGGAGGAGTCGACGAGCAGTACTTC; CDR3: CASTLLAGGVDEQYF
J: TRBJ1-5; size: few; D: TRBD1; length: 15; V: TRBV10-3; DNA: TGTGCCACAAGGGACAGGGAGTTTGAGAATCAGCCCCAGCATTTT; CDR3: CATRDREFENQPQHF
J: TRBJ1-4; size: .; D: .; length: 15; V: TRBV19; DNA: TGTGCCAGTAGCCAAGGAACCGGAGGATACGAAAAACTGTTTTTT; CDR3: CASSQGTGGYEKLFF
J: TRBJ2-5; size: few; D: .; length: 15; V: TRBV9; DNA: TGTGCCAGCAGCGCCGGCACAGGTCCCGCAGAGACCCAGTACTTC; CDR3: CASSAGTGPAETQYF
J: TRBJ1-5; size: few; D: .; length: 13; V: TRBV19; DNA: TGTGCCAGTAGTATTTCAGGGGCTCAGCCCCAGCATTTT; CDR3: CASSISGAQPQHF
J: TRBJ2-3; size: once; D: .; length: 14; V: TRBV25-1; DNA: TGTGCCAGCAGGCAGGGGCAGGGGCCAGATACGCAGTATTTT; CDR3: CASRQGQGPDTQYF
J: TRBJ2-5; size: once; D: TRBD1; length: 17; V: TRBV7-9; DNA: TGTTCCAGCAGCTTTTGGCCTGGGACAGGTCGCGGAGGGTCCCAGTACTTC; CDR3: CSSSFWPGTGRGGSQYF
J: TRBJ1-1; size: once; D: TRBD1; length: 16; V: TRBV4-2; DNA: TGTGCCAGCAGCCAAGGGGACAGGGCCCCCCTCACTGAAGCTTTCTTT; CDR3: CASSQGDRAPLTEAFF
J: TRBJ2-3; size: .; D: TRBD2; length: 17; V: TRBV5-1; DNA: TGCGCCAGCAGCACCGCCCCGGGGCTAGCGGGCACAGATACGCAGTATTTT; CDR3: CASSTAPGLAGTDTQYF
J: TRBJ2-3; size: .; D: TRBD2; length: 16; V: TRBV28; DNA: TGTGCCAGCAGTTTTCGGACTAGCGGGGGGAGAGTTACGCAGTATTTT; CDR3: CASSFRTSGGRVTQYF
J: TRBJ1-1; size: few; D: TRBD1; length: 16; V: TRBV6-5; DNA: TGTGCCAGCAGTTACCCCGGACGGACAGGGTTGACTGAAGCTTTCTTT; CDR3: CASSYPGRTGLTEAFF
J: TRBJ1-2; size: .; D: TRBD1; length: 15; V: TRBV19; DNA: TGTGCCAGTAGTATTGGGACAGTACCTAACTATGGCTACACCTTC; CDR3: CASSIGTVPNYGYTF
J: TRBJ2-2; size: .; D: TRBD1; length: 12; V: TRBV15; DNA: TGTGCCACCAGGGCAGGGGGCGGGGAGCTGTTTTTT; CDR3: CATRAGGGELFF
J: TRBJ1-1; size: .; D: .; length: 14; V: TRBV30; DNA: TGTGCCTGGAGTGCCCGGACAGATGGAACTGAAGCTTTCTTT; CDR3: CAWSARTDGTEAFF
J: TRBJ2-5; size: .; D: .; length: 13; V: TRBV4-2; DNA: TGTGCCAGCAGCCAAGCCCAGGCGGGTCCCCAGTACTTC; CDR3: CASSQAQAGPQYF
J: TRBJ1-1; size: .; D: .; length: 16; V: TRBV18; DNA: TGTGCCAGCTCACCATCGATTCGGTTCCCGAACACTGAAGCTTTCTTT; CDR3: CASSPSIRFPNTEAFF
J: TRBJ2-2; size: .; D: TRBD1; length: 20; V: TRBV5-1; DNA: TGCGCCAGCAGCCAATGGTCCATTGGTCTGGGACAGCTGAACACCGGGGAGCTGTTTTTT; CDR3: CASSQWSIGLGQLNTGELFF
J: TRBJ1-2; size: .; D: TRBD1; length: 13; V: TRBV18; DNA: TGTGCCAGCTCACCAGAGACAGGGTATGGCTACACCTTC; CDR3: CASSPETGYGYTF
J: TRBJ1-4; size: .; D: .; length: 14; V: TRBV6-1; DNA: TGTGCCAGCAGCGGCGGGACGAATAATGAAAAACTGTTTTTT; CDR3: CASSGGTNNEKLFF
J: TRBJ2-1; size: .; D: TRBD1; length: 14; V: TRBV30; DNA: TGTGCCTGGGACCCCGGGACAGACTACAATGAGCAGTTCTTC; CDR3: CAWDPGTDYNEQFF
J: TRBJ1-6; size: once; D: .; length: 18; V: TRBV4-3; DNA: TGCGCCAGCAGCCAAGACGTTACAGGGAACGGCTATAATTCACCCCTCCACTTT; CDR3: CASSQDVTGNGYNSPLHF
J: TRBJ2-2; size: .; D: .; length: 16; V: TRBV4-2; DNA: TGTGCCAGCAGCCAAGAAGGCAGGGATCACACCGGGGAGCTGTTTTTT; CDR3: CASSQEGRDHTGELFF
J: TRBJ2-2; size: .; D: .; length: 14; V: TRBV5-1; DNA: TGCGCCAGCAACCGGGACACGAACACCGGGGAGCTGTTTTTT; CDR3: CASNRDTNTGELFF
J: TRBJ2-7; size: .; D: .; length: 14; V: TRBV5-4; DNA: TGTGCCAGCAGCTTGGATGCGTACTCCTACGAGCAGTACTTC; CDR3: CASSLDAYSYEQYF
J: TRBJ1-3; size: .; D: TRBD1; length: 15; V: TRBV19; DNA: TGTGCCAGTAGTATCCCAGGGGGAACTGGAAACACCATATATTTT; CDR3: CASSIPGGTGNTIYF
J: TRBJ2-1; size: .; D: .; length: 14; V: TRBV28; DNA: TGTGCCAGCAGTTTTACGGGGCGGGGCCATGAGCAGTTCTTC; CDR3: CASSFTGRGHEQFF
J: TRBJ1-1; size: .; D: .; length: 12; V: TRBV2; DNA: TGTGCCAGCCTACCCCGGGGCACTGAAGCTTTCTTT; CDR3: CASLPRGTEAFF
J: TRBJ2-4; size: .; D: TRBD1; length: 16; V: TRBV2; DNA: TGTGCCAGCAGTGATGTGACAGGGGGCATACAAAACATTCAGTACTTC; CDR3: CASSDVTGGIQNIQYF
J: TRBJ1-1; size: .; D: .; length: 15; V: TRBV19; DNA: TGTGCCAGTATGGTCGGCGGAACCATGAACACTGAAGCTTTCTTT; CDR3: CASMVGGTMNTEAFF
J: TRBJ2-6; size: .; D: .; length: 16; V: TRBV5-1; DNA: TGCGCCAGCAGAGACGGGGGAAGCTCTGGGGCCAACGTCCTGACTTTC; CDR3: CASRDGGSSGANVLTF
J: TRBJ2-3; size: .; D: TRBD2; length: 16; V: TRBV27; DNA: TGTGCCAGCAGGATCGGCGGACTAGGTAGAACAGATACGCAGTATTTT; CDR3: CASRIGGLGRTDTQYF
J: TRBJ1-1; size: .; D: .; length: 13; V: TRBV4-3; DNA: TGCGCCAGCAGCCAAGCTGTTTTTACTGAAGCTTTCTTT; CDR3: CASSQAVFTEAFF
J: TRBJ2-1; size: .; D: TRBD2; length: 18; V: TRBV7-9; DNA: TGTGCCAGCAGCTTAGGCTCGACTAGCGGGAGAGTGGGGAATGAGCAGTTCTTC; CDR3: CASSLGSTSGRVGNEQFF
J: TRBJ1-1; size: .; D: .; length: 14; V: TRBV19; DNA: TGTGCCAGTAGTCCCAGGGGACGGCGCACTGAAGCTTTCTTT; CDR3: CASSPRGRRTEAFF
J: TRBJ1-2; size: .; D: .; length: 14; V: TRBV9; DNA: TGTGCCAGCAGCGTAGCAGGGAATGACTATGGCTACACCTTC; CDR3: CASSVAGNDYGYTF
J: TRBJ2-4; size: few; D: TRBD1; length: 16; V: TRBV6-5; DNA: TGTGCCAGCAGTTACTCGGGACAGCTAGCCAAAAACATTCAGTACTTC; CDR3: CASSYSGQLAKNIQYF
J: TRBJ1-2; size: .; D: .; length: 15; V: TRBV7-9; DNA: TGTGCCAGCAGCCCGCGGGTTGGGGTTTTCTATGGCTACACCTTC; CDR3: CASSPRVGVFYGYTF
J: TRBJ1-1; size: few; D: .; length: 13; V: TRBV7-8; DNA: TGTGCCATCCGGAGGGAAAGTATCCCTGAAGCTTTCTTT; CDR3: CAIRRESIPEAFF
J: TRBJ2-7; size: .; D: .; length: 15; V: TRBV14; DNA: TGTGCCAGCAGCCAAGTGCGGGGGCCCGCTGTCGAGCAGTACTTC; CDR3: CASSQVRGPAVEQYF
J: TRBJ2-1; size: .; D: .; length: 16; V: TRBV10-1; DNA: TGCGCCAGCAGTGAGTCTGACAGGGAGGTAGGCAATGAGCAGTTCTTC; CDR3: CASSESDREVGNEQFF
J: TRBJ2-7; size: .; D: TRBD2; length: 16; V: TRBV10-1; DNA: TGCGCCAGCAGTGAGGGGAGCGGGGTCAGCTCCTACGAGCAGTACTTC; CDR3: CASSEGSGVSSYEQYF
J: TRBJ2-7; size: .; D: TRBD2; length: 15; V: TRBV19; DNA: TGTGCCAGTAGTATAGAAGCGGGGTCGCTCTACGAGCAGTACTTC; CDR3: CASSIEAGSLYEQYF
J: TRBJ2-5; size: .; D: .; length: 15; V: TRBV5-1; DNA: TGCGCCAGCAGCTATGGTCCGACGGGGCAAGAGACCCAGTACTTC; CDR3: CASSYGPTGQETQYF